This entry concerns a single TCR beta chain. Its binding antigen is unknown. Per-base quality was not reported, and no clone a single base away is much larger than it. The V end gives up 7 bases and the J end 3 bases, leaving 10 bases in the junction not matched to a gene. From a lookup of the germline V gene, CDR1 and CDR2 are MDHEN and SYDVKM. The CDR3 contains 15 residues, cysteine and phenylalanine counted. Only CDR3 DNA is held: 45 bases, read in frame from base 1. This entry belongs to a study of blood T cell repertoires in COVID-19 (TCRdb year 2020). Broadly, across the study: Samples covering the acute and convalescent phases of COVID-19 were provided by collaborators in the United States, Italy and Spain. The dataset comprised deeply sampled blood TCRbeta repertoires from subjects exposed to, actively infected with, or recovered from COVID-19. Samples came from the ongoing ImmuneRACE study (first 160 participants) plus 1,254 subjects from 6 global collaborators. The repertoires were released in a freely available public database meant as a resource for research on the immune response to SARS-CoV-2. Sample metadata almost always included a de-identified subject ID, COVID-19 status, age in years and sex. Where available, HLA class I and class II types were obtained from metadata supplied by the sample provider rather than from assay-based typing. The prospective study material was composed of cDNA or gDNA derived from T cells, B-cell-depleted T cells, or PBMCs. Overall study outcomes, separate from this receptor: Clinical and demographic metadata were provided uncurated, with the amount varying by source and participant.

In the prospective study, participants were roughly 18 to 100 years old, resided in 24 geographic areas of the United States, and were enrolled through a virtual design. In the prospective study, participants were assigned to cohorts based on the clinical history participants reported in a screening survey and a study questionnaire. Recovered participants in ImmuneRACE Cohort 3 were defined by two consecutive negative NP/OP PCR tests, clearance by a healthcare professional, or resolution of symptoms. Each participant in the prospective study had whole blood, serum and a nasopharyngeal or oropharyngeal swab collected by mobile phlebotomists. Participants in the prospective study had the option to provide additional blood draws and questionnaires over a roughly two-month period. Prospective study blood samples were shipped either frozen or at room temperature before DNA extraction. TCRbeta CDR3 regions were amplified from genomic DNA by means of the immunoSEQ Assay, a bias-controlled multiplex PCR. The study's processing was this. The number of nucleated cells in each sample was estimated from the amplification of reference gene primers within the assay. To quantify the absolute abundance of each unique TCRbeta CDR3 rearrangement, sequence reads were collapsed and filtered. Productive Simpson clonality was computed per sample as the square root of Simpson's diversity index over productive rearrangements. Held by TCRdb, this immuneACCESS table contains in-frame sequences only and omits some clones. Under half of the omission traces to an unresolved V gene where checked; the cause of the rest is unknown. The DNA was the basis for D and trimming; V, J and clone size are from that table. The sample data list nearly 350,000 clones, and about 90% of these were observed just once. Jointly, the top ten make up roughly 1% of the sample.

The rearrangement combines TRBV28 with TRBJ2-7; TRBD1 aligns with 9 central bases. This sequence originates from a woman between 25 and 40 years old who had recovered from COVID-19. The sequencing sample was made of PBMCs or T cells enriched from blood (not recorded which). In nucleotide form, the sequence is TGTGCCAGCACCCCCCCGGGACAGGGTAACTACGAGCAGTACTTC. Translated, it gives CASTPPGQGNYEQYF.